These 17 T cell receptor beta chains came from one sample sequenced in a study of shared clonotypes between healthy human individuals. Positive CCR7 selection of CD45RO-negative cells yielded the naive CD8 cells, and terminally differentiated effector memory CD45RA+ cells were excluded. Generated by immunoSEQ multiplex PCR, the TCRdb table keeps only in-frame clones and is missing some. The data contain hundreds of thousands of clones, around 90% of them singletons. Specimen: naive CD8+ T cells sorted from blood. The receptors were sampled from a man aged 30 to 39 in good health.

This rearrangement joins TRBV18 to TRBJ2-1; D is ambiguous. CDR1 KGHSH and CDR2 LQKENI come from the germline V gene. The V gene lost 6 bases and the J gene lost 7 bases, with 37 bases spanning the gap. The CDR3 has 21 residues. CDR3 in amino acids: CASSPRDLGGFFLVRNNEQFF. CDR3 DNA sequence: TGTGCCAGCTCCCCTAGGGATCTAGGTGGGTTTTTCCTGGTAAGGAATAATGAGCAGTTCTTC. The full variable domain, its missing parts supplied by reference TRBV18 and TRBJ2-1, is NAGVMQNPRHLVRRRGQEARLRCSPMKGHSHVYWYRQLPEEGLKFMVYLQKENIIDESGMPKERFSAEFPKEGPSILRIQQVVRGDSAAYFCASSPRDLGGFFLVRNNEQFFGPGTRLTVL.

J is TRBJ2-7 and V is TRBV29-1, with 12 bases identical to TRBD1. With 1 base clipped from V and 2 bases from J, the junction kept 12 bases outside the gene matches. The CDR3 spans 18 residues. Germline V lookup: CDR1 SQVTM, CDR2 ANQGSEA. CDR3 nucleotide sequence: TGCAGCGTTGAAGGCGCAACCGGGACAGGGGGCGCTCCCTACGAGCAGTACTTC. Protein: CSVEGATGTGGAPYEQYF.

The V and J genes are TRBV13 and TRBJ2-1; 11 bases agree with TRBD2. The CDR3 is made up of 18 amino acids. The ends lost 0 bases at V and 1 base at J; junction bases unmatched: 5. In germline, CDR1 is PRHDT, CDR2 FYEKMQ (reference sequence). In nucleotides, the CDR3 is TGTGCCAGCAGCTTAGGACTAGCGGGAGAGGAGTCCTACAATGAGCAGTTCTTC. Protein sequence: CASSLGLAGEESYNEQFF.

V and J are TRBV25-1 and TRBJ2-5; TRBD1 is a possible D gene (5 bases). Deletions cut 0 bases from V and 7 bases from J, with 9 bases between. From germline, CDR1 is MGHDK and CDR2 SYGVNS. The CDR3 consists of 13 residues. CDR3 amino acids: CASSEYADRTQYF. The CDR3 region has the DNA TGTGCCAGCAGTGAATATGCAGACAGGACCCAGTACTTC.

The genes are TRBV6-5 and TRBJ2-7; 8 nucleotides line up with TRBD1. With 4 bases clipped from V and 4 bases from J, the junction kept 3 bases outside the gene matches. The CDR3 is 13 amino acids. The V gene's germline CDR1 is MNHEY and CDR2 SVGAGI. The chain's CDR3 is CASSWRQGYEQYF. CDR3 in DNA: TGTGCCAGCAGTTGGAGACAGGGGTACGAGCAGTACTTC.

V usage is TRBV10-3 and J usage is TRBJ2-7; D is perhaps TRBD2 (6 bases). Trimming shortened V by 10 bases and J by 3 bases, and 25 bases separated the two germline ends. This CDR3 region has 16 residues. CDR1 is ENHRY, CDR2 SYGVKD, per germline. The CDR3 here is CATKLDAGWAGYEQYF. In nucleotides, the CDR3 is TGTGCCACCAAACTGGATGCGGGATGGGCCGGCTACGAGCAGTACTTC.

A remark on this clone: The sample has other DNA sequences that encode this CDR3 too. The chain is built from TRBV2 and TRBJ2-2; TRBD2 aligns across 7 bases. The CDR3 is made up of 12 amino acids. Trimming at V came to 6 bases and at J to 5 bases, leaving 0 bases not matched to a gene. The V gene's germline CDR1 is SNHLY and CDR2 FYNNEI. DNA for the CDR3: TGTGCCAGCAGGGGGGGGACCGGGGAGCTGTTTTTT. Protein product: CASRGGTGELFF.

The chain employs TRBV27 and TRBJ1-5, with D uncertain. Germline values: CDR1 MNHEY, CDR2 SMNVEV (reference sequence). Trimming shortened V by 1 base and J by 5 bases, and 9 bases separated the two germline ends. The CDR3 has 14 residues. The CDR3 DNA reads TGTGCCAGCAGTTTATGGGGTGGTTATCAGCCCCAGCATTTT. This sequence encodes CASSLWGGYQPQHF.

This clone was seen a handful of times. The V gene is TRBV18, the J gene TRBJ2-1; the D gene is possibly TRBD2 (6 bases). In germline, CDR1 is KGHSH, CDR2 LQKENI. This CDR3 spans 16 amino acids. Trimming took off 1 base at V and 3 bases at J, with 13 bases between the two ends. The CDR3 loop is CASSPLPGEGYNEQFF. For the CDR3, the DNA is TGTGCCAGCTCACCACTTCCGGGAGAAGGCTACAATGAGCAGTTCTTC.

This chain links TRBV7-9 with TRBJ2-5, with 8 bases that match TRBD1. Trimming cost V 2 bases and J 3 bases; bases outside gene matches: 8. Per the germline V gene, CDR1 is SEHNR and CDR2 is FQNEAQ (reference sequence). This CDR3 region has 16 residues. Here the CDR3 reads CASSLTSGQGKETQYF. As DNA, the CDR3 is TGTGCCAGCAGCTTAACATCCGGACAGGGTAAAGAGACCCAGTACTTC.

The rearrangement uses TRBV29-1 and TRBJ2-7; D may be TRBD1 (6 bases). The CDR3 loop spans 15 amino acids. In germline, CDR1 is SQVTM, CDR2 ANQGSEA. Trimming stripped 0 bases from V and 0 bases from J, with 12 bases between. CDR3 DNA sequence: TGCAGCGTTGAAGATCCAGCAGGGGACTCCTACGAGCAGTACTTC. It is translated as CSVEDPAGDSYEQYF.

This chain connects TRBV7-9 to TRBJ2-1, with D perhaps TRBD1 (5 bases). This CDR3 spans 16 amino acids. Trimming pared 5 bases from V and 0 bases from J, leaving 14 bases between. Looked up from germline, CDR1 is SEHNR and CDR2 is FQNEAQ (reference sequence). DNA of the CDR3: TGTGCCAGCAGCCATCCAGGGAAAAGCTCCTACAATGAGCAGTTCTTC. This translates into CASSHPGKSSYNEQFF.

The V gene is TRBV19, the J gene TRBJ2-7; D is tentatively TRBD1 or TRBD2 (5 bases each). Germline CDR1 LNHDA, CDR2 SQIVND (reference sequence). V dropped 7 bases and J dropped 3 bases, with 16 bases sitting between them. This CDR3 has 14 amino acids. CDR3 in DNA: TGTGCCAGTAATCCGGGACCCCGTTTCTACGAGCAGTACTTC. It encodes CASNPGPRFYEQYF. Full variable domain (missing parts from reference TRBV19 and TRBJ2-7): DGGITQSPKYLFRKEGQNVTLSCEQNLNHDAMYWYRQDPGQGLRLIYYSQIVNDFQKGDIAEGYSVSREKKESFPLTVTSAQKNPTAFYLCASNPGPRFYEQYFGPGTRLTVT.

The gene calls are TRBV29-1 and TRBJ2-2; D is perhaps TRBD1 or TRBD2 (5 bases each). The V gene lost 3 bases and the J gene lost 1 base, with 12 bases spanning the gap. This CDR3 comprises 15 residues. Germline values: CDR1 SQVTM, CDR2 ANQGSEA. The CDR3 reads CSVDGDAGNTGELFF. CDR3 sequence (DNA): TGCAGCGTTGATGGGGACGCGGGGAACACCGGGGAGCTGTTTTTT.

CDR3 loop: CASSLVITGSTDTQYF. CDR3 bases: TGCGCCAGCAGCTTAGTAATAACGGGAAGCACAGATACGCAGTATTTT. V and J are TRBV5-1 and TRBJ2-3; D is perhaps TRBD2 (5 bases). The CDR3 consists of 16 residues. Trimming removed 2 bases at V and 0 bases at J, with 13 bases between. Germline assignment: CDR1 SGHRS and CDR2 YFSETQ.

The chain uses TRBV5-1 and TRBJ2-1, with 10 bases aligning to TRBD1. CDR3 length equals 15 residues. The germline V gene encodes CDR1 SGHRS and CDR2 YFSETQ. J lost 9 bases, V lost 3 bases, and 9 bases had no gene match. This CDR3 reads CASSSEGTGDPEQFF. CDR3 coding DNA: TGCGCCAGCAGCTCTGAGGGGACAGGGGACCCTGAGCAGTTCTTC.

The rearrangement joins TRBV29-1 to TRBJ2-6, with D perhaps TRBD1 (5 bases). The germline CDR1 and CDR2 sequences are SQVTM and ANQGSEA. V was pared by 3 bases and J by 2 bases, with 14 bases between. The CDR3 totals 16 residues. The DNA for the CDR3 is TGCAGCGTTGAGGGCACGTCAGGGCCTGGGGCCAACGTCCTGACTTTC. Translated: CSVEGTSGPGANVLTF.